These 6 T cell receptor beta chains share one sample of origin, sequenced in a study of cytotoxic CD8 clonotypes in ibrutinib-treated CLL. TCRdb keeps only in-frame clones here, not all; method: immunoSEQ multiplex PCR. The table shows over 75,000 clones, with around four fifths occurring only once. The sample was PBMCs, taken after 12 months of ibrutinib treatment. These receptors all stem from a human donor with chronic lymphocytic leukemia.

The chain has TRBV13 and TRBJ1-5; D is undetermined. The length of the CDR3 is 14 residues. Germline CDR1 and CDR2: PRHDT and FYEKMQ (reference sequence). V was pared by 4 bases and J by 0 bases, with 7 bases between. The CDR3 coding sequence is TGTGCCAGCAGCTCGAGGAATAGCAATCAGCCCCAGCATTTT. Translated, it gives CASSSRNSNQPQHF. The variable domain in full, completed from reference TRBV13 and TRBJ1-5, reads AAGVIQSPRHLIKEKRETATLKCYPIPRHDTVYWYQQGPGQDPQFLISFYEKMQSDKGSIPDRFSAQQFSDYHSELNMSSLELGDSALYFCASSSRNSNQPQHFGDGTRLSIL.

The J gene is TRBJ1-6, the V gene TRBV7-2; D unclear. CDR3 length equals 12 residues. V lost 2 bases and J lost 9, with 5 bases in between. The V gene's germline CDR1 is SGHTA and CDR2 FQGNSA. Here the CDR3 DNA reads TGTGCCAGCAGCTTATACCCTTCACCCCTCCACTTT. Its protein is CASSLYPSPLHF.

The chain combines TRBV11-3 with TRBJ2-7; D perhaps matches TRBD2 (7 bases). The CDR3 is 19 amino acids. V was trimmed by 5 bases and J by 4 bases, leaving 30 bases between them. Germline V lookup: CDR1 SGHNT, CDR2 YENEEA. CDR3 sequence (DNA): TGTGCCAGCAGCCGGATGGGAGGGACACCCTACGTGGGCTTATACGAGCAGTACTTC. This codes for CASSRMGGTPYVGLYEQYF.

As for this clone: A much larger clone lies a single base off, so this may be a read error. The chain recombines TRBV18 with TRBJ1-2; perhaps TRBD1 as D (6 bases). The CDR3 runs 13 residues. V dropped 6 bases and J dropped 9 bases, with 17 bases sitting between them. Per the germline V gene, CDR1 is KGHSH and CDR2 is LQKENI. The CDR3 loop reads CASSPPDSRSYTF. The CDR3 bases are TGTGCCAGCTCCCCCCCGGACAGTCGGAGCTACACCTTC.

A single count supports this clone. This chain uses TRBV29-1 with TRBJ2-7; 12 bases are shared with TRBD1. Trimming took 4 bases from V and 3 from J; bases not matched to a gene: 4. The CDR3 consists of 14 residues. Germline-derived CDR1 and CDR2 are SQVTM and ANQGSEA. DNA for the CDR3: TGCAGCGTTGTAGGGACAGGGGGCCACTACGAGCAGTACTTC. Translation: CSVVGTGGHYEQYF.

The chain has TRBV5-1 and TRBJ2-2; D is perhaps TRBD1 (5 bases). The CDR3 is 13 residues long. CDR1 and CDR2 from the germline V gene are SGHRS and YFSETQ. Trimming cost V 6 bases and J 4 bases, with 10 bases left between them. The CDR3 protein is CASTPRGTGELFF. The CDR3 DNA reads as TGCGCCAGCACCCCTAGGGGCACCGGGGAGCTGTTTTTT.